This entry lists 18 T cell receptor beta chains sequenced from one sample in a study of beta chain features in type 1 diabetes (dated by TCRdb to the late 2010s). The investigation overall reported the following: Type 1 diabetes patients showed a moderate but significant shortening of TCRB CDR3 length in all four CD4+ subsets.

These TCRs' antigens remain unknown. Libraries were constructed by the immunoSEQ multiplex PCR assay. The High Capacity cDNA Reverse Transcription Kit was used to reverse transcribe all of the isolated RNA, meaning that expressed TCRB transcripts were what got sequenced. TCRdb took over this immuneACCESS table, retaining in-frame rearrangements with V and J assigned. Such tables are incomplete; in checked studies, under half of the missing clones stem from an unresolved V gene, and the remainder is unexplained. The table for this sample lists 250,000 to 300,000 clones; around 24% of them were counted only once. Of the sample, about 0.012% falls within the top ten clones. The sample was naive CD4+ T cells from blood. The cell subset or site label for this specimen denotes: true naive CD4+ T cells. The receptors originated from a young woman with type 1 diabetes.

The gene calls are TRBV7-3 and TRBJ2-2; unclear D gene. Germline V lookup: CDR1 SGHTA, CDR2 FQGTGA. Between the trimmed V and J ends, which lost 3 bases and 4 bases, there was a span of 3 bases. The length of the CDR3 is 12 residues. CDR3 nucleotide sequence: TGTGCCAGCAGCTTCGTCACCGGGGAGCTGTTTTTT. Its protein is CASSFVTGELFF.

Remarks on this clone: In the same sample, other DNA sequences code for this CDR3. The rearrangement uses TRBV29-1 and TRBJ1-5; possible D gene TRBD1, 6 bases. The length of the CDR3 is 13 residues. Germline V gives CDR1 SQVTM, CDR2 ANQGSEA. The V end lost 6 bases, the J end lost 2 bases, and 11 bases lay between the germline ends. CDR3 DNA: TGCAGCGTCGCACAGGGTCGCAATCAGCCCCAGCATTTT. It codes for CSVAQGRNQPQHF.

The chain is built from TRBV7-8 and TRBJ2-7; D gene uncertain. Germline V lookup: CDR1 SGHVS, CDR2 FQNEAQ. The CDR3 has 13 residues. V was shortened by 7 bases and J by 7 bases, with 17 bases between the two germline ends. The CDR3 reads CASTKRFHREQYF. CDR3 sequence (DNA): TGTGCCAGCACAAAGCGATTCCACCGAGAGCAGTACTTC. Together with reference TRBV7-8 and TRBJ2-7, the CDR3 gives the full variable domain: GAGVSQSPRYKVAKRGQDVALRCDPISGHVSLFWYQQALGQGPEFLTYFQNEAQLDKSGLPSDRFFAERPEGSVSTLKIQRTQQEDSAVYLCASTKRFHREQYFGPGTRLTVT.

This clone has a handful of counts. The chain uses TRBV9 and TRBJ2-3; D unresolved. Germline assignment: CDR1 SGDLS and CDR2 YYNGEE. This CDR3 spans 12 amino acids. Trimming shortened V by 1 base and J by 5 bases, and 5 bases separated the two germline ends. CDR3 loop: CASSVPGDTQYF. DNA for the CDR3: TGTGCCAGCAGCGTACCGGGAGATACGCAGTATTTT.

A few counts support this clone. This chain uses TRBV7-9 with TRBJ1-4; D remains ambiguous. The ends were cut back, 1 base at V and 15 bases at J, with 15 bases in the middle. The CDR3 runs 13 residues. Germline V CDR1 and CDR2: SEHNR, FQNEAQ (reference sequence). The DNA of the CDR3 is TGTGCCAGCAGCTTAGTCGGGAGGCCTCGCGTGTTTTTT. Residues: CASSLVGRPRVFF.

The chain carries TRBV19 and TRBJ2-7; 7 nucleotides match TRBD2. The CDR3 contains 12 residues. Germline CDR1 is LNHDA and CDR2 is SQIVND (reference sequence). V lost 3 bases to trimming and J lost 5 bases; unmatched junction nucleotides: 1. The CDR3 nucleotides read TGTGCCAGTAGTATCGCGGGGGACGAGCAGTACTTC. Translation gives CASSIAGDEQYF.

V usage is TRBV5-1 and J usage is TRBJ2-7; 8 bases are shared with TRBD2. The V gene's germline CDR1 is SGHRS and CDR2 YFSETQ. This CDR3 spans 16 amino acids. V trimming: 0 bases; J trimming: 0 bases; junction bases outside the gene matches: 5. CDR3 region: CASSLVPSGFSYEQYF. The CDR3 nucleotides are TGCGCCAGCAGCTTGGTTCCTAGCGGGTTCTCCTACGAGCAGTACTTC.

The gene calls are TRBV30 and TRBJ1-5; 7 positions match TRBD1. V gave up 1 base and J gave up 1 base; unmatched junction bases: 13. The CDR3 totals 18 residues. Germline-derived CDR1 and CDR2 are GTSNPN and SVGIG (reference sequence). The CDR3 nucleotides are TGTGCCTGGAGTGCGGACAGGAACATTGGTTCAAGCAATCAGCCCCAGCATTTT. Protein product: CAWSADRNIGSSNQPQHF.

This clone has just a few counts. The chain links TRBV30 to TRBJ2-1; 8 bases line up with TRBD2. Germline CDR1 is GTSNPN and CDR2 is SVGIG (reference sequence). This CDR3 contains 13 residues. V lost 3 bases, J lost 7 bases, and 5 bases stayed unmatched. CDR3 in DNA: TGTGCCTGGAGCCCCGGACTAGCAAATGAGCAGTTCTTC. It encodes CAWSPGLANEQFF.

The gene calls are TRBV2 and TRBJ2-5; 7 positions match TRBD2. V shed 6 bases and J 5 bases; nucleotides not matched to a gene: 12. There are 15 residues in the CDR3. Germline V CDR1 and CDR2: SNHLY, FYNNEI. The CDR3 nucleotides are TGTGCCAGCAGAGGCCAGAGCAGGCGGGGGGAGACCCAGTACTTC. It translates to CASRGQSRRGETQYF.

The chain is built from TRBV20-1 and TRBJ1-2; D remains unclear. CDR1 is DFQATT, CDR2 SNEGSKA, per germline (reference sequence). V lost 6 bases to trimming and J lost 0 bases, with 5 bases between them. This CDR3 is built from 11 residues. The chain's CDR3 is CSALSNYGYTF. The DNA of the CDR3 is TGCAGTGCCCTATCTAACTATGGCTACACCTTC.

The V call is TRBV6-5, the J call TRBJ2-7, with a weak D call TRBD1 (6 bases). V shed 9 bases and J shed 2 bases, with 17 bases lying between them. The CDR3 is made up of 14 amino acids. CDR1 and CDR2 (germline): MNHEY, SVGAGI. The CDR3 nucleotides read TGTGCCAGTATGGTACCGGGACAAGCCTACGAGCAGTACTTC. It encodes CASMVPGQAYEQYF.

A few counts support this clone. CDR3 protein: CASSQTIAGGPYNEQFF. The CDR3 bases are TGCGCCAGCAGCCAAACTATAGCGGGAGGACCCTACAATGAGCAGTTCTTC. The chain has TRBV5-1 and TRBJ2-1; 10 bases map to TRBD2. CDR1 and CDR2 (germline): SGHRS, YFSETQ. The CDR3 extends over 17 amino acids. Trimming cost V 4 bases and J 2 bases; bases outside gene matches: 9.

The V and J genes are TRBV30 and TRBJ1-5, with 7 nucleotides matching TRBD1. This CDR3 is 16 amino acids long. With 0 bases clipped from V and 6 bases from J, the junction kept 11 bases outside the gene matches. Germline CDR1 is GTSNPN and CDR2 is SVGIG (reference sequence). CDR3 protein: CAWSVPGTVGSQPQHF. CDR3 sequence (DNA): TGTGCCTGGAGTGTACCCGGGACAGTTGGAAGTCAGCCCCAGCATTTT.

The chain couples TRBV19 to TRBJ2-1; TRBD2 agrees at 12 bases. V lost 4 bases to trimming and J lost 4 bases; unmatched junction nucleotides: 8. Germline assignment: CDR1 LNHDA and CDR2 SQIVND (reference sequence). The CDR3 runs 17 residues. DNA for the CDR3: TGTGCCAGTAGTACTCGACTAGCGGGAGCTCTTTACAATGAGCAGTTCTTC. This sequence encodes CASSTRLAGALYNEQFF.

This chain joins TRBV2 and TRBJ2-1, with TRBD2 identical over 12 bases. Germline CDR1 SNHLY, CDR2 FYNNEI. The CDR3 has 16 residues. V was pared by 5 bases and J by 8 bases, with 10 bases of the junction left unmatched. The CDR3, as DNA: TGTGCCAGCAGTCCCCTTTCTAGCGGGAGGGCCCATGAGCAGTTCTTC. Translated, it gives CASSPLSSGRAHEQFF.

The CDR3 protein is CAWIPQWGRGPLNTEAFF. The DNA of the CDR3 is TGTGCCTGGATCCCCCAGTGGGGCAGGGGACCCCTGAACACTGAAGCTTTCTTT. The chain has TRBV30 and TRBJ1-1; tentatively, D is TRBD1 (6 bases). This CDR3 is 18 amino acids long. V was shortened by 4 bases and J by 0 bases, with 24 bases between the two germline ends. Germline V gene sequence: CDR1 GTSNPN, CDR2 SVGIG (reference sequence).

This clone was seen a handful of times. The sample holds other DNA sequences that translate to the same CDR3. The CDR3 DNA is TGTGCCAGCTCACCACTCGCGGGGACCTACAATGAGCAGTTCTTC. This translates into CASSPLAGTYNEQFF. The chain is built from TRBV18 and TRBJ2-1, with D perhaps matching TRBD2 (6 bases). Looked up from germline, CDR1 is KGHSH and CDR2 is LQKENI. This CDR3 is built from 15 residues. V lost 1 base, J lost 2 bases, and 9 bases lay in between. Full variable domain (missing parts from reference TRBV18 and TRBJ2-1): NAGVMQNPRHLVRRRGQEARLRCSPMKGHSHVYWYRQLPEEGLKFMVYLQKENIIDESGMPKERFSAEFPKEGPSILRIQQVVRGDSAAYFCASSPLAGTYNEQFFGPGTRLTVL.